The TCR beta chain under discussion was sequenced for a study of somatic mutations in cytotoxic T cells in rheumatoid arthritis. The study's findings and limits: CD8+ clonality increased with age in rheumatoid arthritis patients but not in healthy controls.

The protocol was immunoSEQ multiplex PCR, while the TCRdb copy is restricted to in-frame clones and leaves out a portion. The repertoire includes under 4,500 clones, around 77% of them detected once, and around 40% sits in the top ten. A note on this clone: Its antigen remains unknown.

The CDR3 is 14 amino acids. V lost 7 bases and J lost 4, with 16 bases in between. The germline V gene has CDR1 SGHTA and CDR2 FQGTGA. Sequencing was carried out using CD8+ T cells sorted from blood. The chain uses TRBV7-3 and TRBJ1-2; tentatively, D is TRBD1 (6 bases). This TCR derives from an adult with rheumatoid arthritis. The CDR3 DNA sequence: TGTGCCAGCACCTTGGGGGCCGCCGTCTATGGCTACACCTTC. This encodes CASTLGAAVYGYTF.